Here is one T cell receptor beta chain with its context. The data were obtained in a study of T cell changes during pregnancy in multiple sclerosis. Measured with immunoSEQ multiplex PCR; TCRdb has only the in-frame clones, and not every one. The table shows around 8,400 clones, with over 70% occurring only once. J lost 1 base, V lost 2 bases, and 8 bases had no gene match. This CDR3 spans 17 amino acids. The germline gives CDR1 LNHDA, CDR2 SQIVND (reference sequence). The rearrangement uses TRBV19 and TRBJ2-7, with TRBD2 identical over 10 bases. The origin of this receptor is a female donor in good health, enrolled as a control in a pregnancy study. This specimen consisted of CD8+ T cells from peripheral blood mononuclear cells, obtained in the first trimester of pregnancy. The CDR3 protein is CASSISSGRAYSYEQYF. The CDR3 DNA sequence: TGTGCCAGTAGTATATCCAGCGGGAGGGCCTATTCCTACGAGCAGTACTTC.